This T cell receptor (beta chain) was sequenced for a study of T cell responses to AZD1222 COVID-19 vaccine. The study, taken as a whole, reports: Sampled repertoires all dated from after the peak T cell response. As reported, nearly half of all spike-specific TCRs target variant regions that are unmutated. Just a handful of people given AZD1222 tested seropositive at baseline.

With regard to this clone: Its antigen is currently unknown.

Germline CDR1 is MGHRA and CDR2 is YSYEKL. Trimming removed 6 bases at V and 3 bases at J, with 24 bases between. The CDR3 runs to 18 residues. Repertoires were generated with immunoSEQ multiplex PCR, while TCRdb's copy carries only in-frame clones and drops some. Of 150,000 to 200,000 clones in the sample, roughly 93% are singletons; the top ten hold around 0.96%. The chain uses TRBV4-1 and TRBJ2-1; TRBD1 might be the D (5 bases). The TCR sequence derives from an adult in good health. The source was peripheral blood, collected on day 0 of AZD1222 vaccination. The CDR3 reads CASSRSSPGILIYNEQFF. The CDR3 DNA sequence: TGCGCCAGCAGTCGAAGTAGCCCAGGGATACTAATCTACAATGAGCAGTTCTTC.